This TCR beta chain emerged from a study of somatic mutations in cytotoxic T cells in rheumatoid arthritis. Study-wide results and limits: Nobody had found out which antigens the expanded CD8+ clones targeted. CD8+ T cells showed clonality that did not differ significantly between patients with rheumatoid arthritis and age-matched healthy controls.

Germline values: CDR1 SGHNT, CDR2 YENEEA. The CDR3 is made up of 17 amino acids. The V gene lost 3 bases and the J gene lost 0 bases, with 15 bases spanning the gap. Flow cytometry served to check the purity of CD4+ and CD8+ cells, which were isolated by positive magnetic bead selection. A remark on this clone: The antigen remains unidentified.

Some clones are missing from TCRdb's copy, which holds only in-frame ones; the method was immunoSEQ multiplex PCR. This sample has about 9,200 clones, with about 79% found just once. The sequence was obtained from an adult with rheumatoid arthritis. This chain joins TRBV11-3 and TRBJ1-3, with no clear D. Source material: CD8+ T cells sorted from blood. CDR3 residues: CASSLKTRQPSGNTIYF. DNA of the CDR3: TGTGCCAGCAGCTTGAAGACAAGGCAACCCTCTGGAAACACCATATATTTT.